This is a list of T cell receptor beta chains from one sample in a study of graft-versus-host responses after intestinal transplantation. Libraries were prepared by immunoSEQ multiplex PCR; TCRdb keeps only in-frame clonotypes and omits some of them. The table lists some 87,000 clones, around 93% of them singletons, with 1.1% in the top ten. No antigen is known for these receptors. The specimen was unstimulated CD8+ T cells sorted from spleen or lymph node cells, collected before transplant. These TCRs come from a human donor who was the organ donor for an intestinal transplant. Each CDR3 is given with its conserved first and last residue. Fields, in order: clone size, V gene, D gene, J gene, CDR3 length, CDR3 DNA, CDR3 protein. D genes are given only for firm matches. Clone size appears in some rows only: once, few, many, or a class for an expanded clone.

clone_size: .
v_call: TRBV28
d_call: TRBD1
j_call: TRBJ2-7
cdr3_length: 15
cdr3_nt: TGTGCCAGCAGTCTACCGGGACAGGGGCGCTCCGAGCAGTACTTC
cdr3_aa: CASSLPGQGRSEQYF

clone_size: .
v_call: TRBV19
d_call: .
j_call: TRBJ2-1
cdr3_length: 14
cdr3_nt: TGTGCCACGCGAGGAGGAAGGTTGCGTAATGAGCAGTTCTTC
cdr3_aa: CATRGGRLRNEQFF

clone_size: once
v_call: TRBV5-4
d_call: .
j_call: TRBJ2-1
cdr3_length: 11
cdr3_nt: TGTGCCAGCAGCCGTTCTAATGAGCAGTTCTTC
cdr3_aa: CASSRSNEQFF

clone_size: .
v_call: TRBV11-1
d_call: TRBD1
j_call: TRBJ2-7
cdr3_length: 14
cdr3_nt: TGTGCCAGCAGCCGAACCGGGACAGCCTACGAGCAGTACTTC
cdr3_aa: CASSRTGTAYEQYF

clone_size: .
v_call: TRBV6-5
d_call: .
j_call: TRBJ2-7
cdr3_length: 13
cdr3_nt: TGTGCCAGCAGTTATGGCAGGGAATACGAGCAGTACTTC
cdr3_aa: CASSYGREYEQYF

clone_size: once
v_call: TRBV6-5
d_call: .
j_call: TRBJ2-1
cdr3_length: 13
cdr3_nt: TGTGCCAGCAGTTACTCCTCGAGAAATGAGCAGTTCTTC
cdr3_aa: CASSYSSRNEQFF

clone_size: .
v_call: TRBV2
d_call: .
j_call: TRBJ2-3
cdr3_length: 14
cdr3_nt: TGTGCCAGCCAGGACGCCGGGGTTAGAGATACGCAGTATTTT
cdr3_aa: CASQDAGVRDTQYF

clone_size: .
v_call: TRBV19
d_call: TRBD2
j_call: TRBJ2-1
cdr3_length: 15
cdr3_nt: TGTGCCAGTACAACCCGGACTAGCGGTTACAATGAGCAGTTCTTC
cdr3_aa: CASTTRTSGYNEQFF

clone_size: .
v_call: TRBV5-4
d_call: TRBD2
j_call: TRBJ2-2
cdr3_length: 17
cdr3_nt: TGTGCCAGCAGCTTGGGGGCTAGCGGGAGATACATCGGGGAGCTGTTTTTT
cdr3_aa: CASSLGASGRYIGELFF

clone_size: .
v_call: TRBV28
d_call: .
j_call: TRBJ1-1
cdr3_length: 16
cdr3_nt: TGTGCCAGCAGTTTCGAGGGAGGCACCGGGCTCGGGGAAGCTTTCTTT
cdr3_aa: CASSFEGGTGLGEAFF

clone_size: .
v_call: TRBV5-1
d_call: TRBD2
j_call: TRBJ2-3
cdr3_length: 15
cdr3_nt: TGCGCCAGCAGCTATAGCGGGAGAGGCACAGATACGCAGTATTTT
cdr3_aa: CASSYSGRGTDTQYF

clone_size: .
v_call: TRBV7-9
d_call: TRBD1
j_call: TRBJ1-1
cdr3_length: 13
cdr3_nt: TGTGCCAGCAGCCGGACAGGGTTGACTGAAGCTTTCTTT
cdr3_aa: CASSRTGLTEAFF

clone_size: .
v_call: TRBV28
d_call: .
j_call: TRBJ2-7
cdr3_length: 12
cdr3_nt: TGTGCCAGCAGTTTAGAGGCGTACGAGCAGTACTTC
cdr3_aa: CASSLEAYEQYF

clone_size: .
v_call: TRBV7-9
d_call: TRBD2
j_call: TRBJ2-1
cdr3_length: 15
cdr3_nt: TGTGCCAGCAGCAACAGCGGGAGCTCCTACAATGAGCAGTTCTTC
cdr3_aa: CASSNSGSSYNEQFF

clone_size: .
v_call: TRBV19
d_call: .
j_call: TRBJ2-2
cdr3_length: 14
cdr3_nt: TGTGCCAGTAGTATAACGGGGGACACCGGGGAGCTGTTTTTT
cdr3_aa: CASSITGDTGELFF

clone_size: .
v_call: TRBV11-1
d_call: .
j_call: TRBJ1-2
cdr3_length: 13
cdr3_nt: TGTGCCAGCAGCGGCGGACAGATCTATGGCTACACCTTC
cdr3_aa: CASSGGQIYGYTF

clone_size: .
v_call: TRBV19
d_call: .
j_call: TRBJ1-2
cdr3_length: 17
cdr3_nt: TGTGCCAGTAGTACTTGGATCGGACCGGGGTTCAACTATGGCTACACCTTC
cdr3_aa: CASSTWIGPGFNYGYTF

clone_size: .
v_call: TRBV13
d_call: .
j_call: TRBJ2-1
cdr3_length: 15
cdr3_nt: TGTGCCAGCAGCTCTCCCGGCACAGACTACAATGAGCAGTTCTTC
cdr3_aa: CASSSPGTDYNEQFF

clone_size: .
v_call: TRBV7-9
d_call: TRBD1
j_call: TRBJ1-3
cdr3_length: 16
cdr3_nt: TGTGCCAGCAGCCCCGCCGACAGGGGAGCTGGAAACACCATATATTTT
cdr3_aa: CASSPADRGAGNTIYF

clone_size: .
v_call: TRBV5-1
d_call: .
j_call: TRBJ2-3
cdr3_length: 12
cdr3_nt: TGCGCCAGCAGCTTGACAATGAATACGCAGTATTTT
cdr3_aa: CASSLTMNTQYF

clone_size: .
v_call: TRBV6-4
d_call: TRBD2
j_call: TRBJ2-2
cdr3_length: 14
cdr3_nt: TGTGCCAGCAGTCGGCTAGCGGCCACCGGGGAGCTGTTTTTT
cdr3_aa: CASSRLAATGELFF

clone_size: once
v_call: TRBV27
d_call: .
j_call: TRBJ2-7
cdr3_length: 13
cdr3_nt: TGTGCCAGCAGTTCCTCCCCCTCCTACGAGCAGTACTTC
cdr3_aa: CASSSSPSYEQYF

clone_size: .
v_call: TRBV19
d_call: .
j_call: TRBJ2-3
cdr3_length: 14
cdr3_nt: TGTGCCACTAAACAGGACACCAACACAGATACGCAGTATTTT
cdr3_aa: CATKQDTNTDTQYF

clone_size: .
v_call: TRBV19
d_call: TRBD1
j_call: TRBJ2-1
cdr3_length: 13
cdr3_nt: TGTGCCTCCACGGACAGGGCCTACAATGAGCAGTTCTTC
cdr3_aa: CASTDRAYNEQFF

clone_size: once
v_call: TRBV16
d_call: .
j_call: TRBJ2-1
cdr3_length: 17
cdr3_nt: TGTGCCAGCAGCCAATCGAGCTCAGGGGGGTTGTCCAATGAGCAGTTCTTC
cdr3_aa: CASSQSSSGGLSNEQFF

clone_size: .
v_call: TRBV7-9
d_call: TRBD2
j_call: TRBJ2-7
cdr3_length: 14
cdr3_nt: TGTGCCAGCGAGGTCGCGGGGGGACCCGGCGAGCAGTACTTC
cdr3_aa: CASEVAGGPGEQYF

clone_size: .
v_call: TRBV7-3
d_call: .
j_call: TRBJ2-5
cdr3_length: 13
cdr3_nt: TGTGCCAGCAGCCCCGCAGGGGATGAGACCCAGTACTTC
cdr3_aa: CASSPAGDETQYF

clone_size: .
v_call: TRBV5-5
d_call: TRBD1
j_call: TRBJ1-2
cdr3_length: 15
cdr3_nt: TGTGCCAGCAGCCCATCAGACAGGGGGCTAAACGGCTACACCTTC
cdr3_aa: CASSPSDRGLNGYTF

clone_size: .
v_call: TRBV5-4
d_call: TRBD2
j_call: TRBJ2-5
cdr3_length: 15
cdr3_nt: TGTGCCAGCAGCTCTTCAGCGGGGTCTCAAGAGACCCAGTACTTC
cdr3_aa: CASSSSAGSQETQYF

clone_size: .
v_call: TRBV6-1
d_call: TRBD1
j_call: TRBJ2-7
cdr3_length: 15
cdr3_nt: TGTGCCAGCAGTGGTGGGACAGGGGGGTCCTACGAGCAGTACTTC
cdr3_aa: CASSGGTGGSYEQYF

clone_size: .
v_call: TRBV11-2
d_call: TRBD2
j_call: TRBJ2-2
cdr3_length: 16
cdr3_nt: TGTGCCAGCAGCCCGACCGGGGGGGCGTGGACCGGGGAGCTGTTTTTT
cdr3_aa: CASSPTGGAWTGELFF

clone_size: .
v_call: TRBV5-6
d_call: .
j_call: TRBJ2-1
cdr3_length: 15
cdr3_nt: TGTGCCAGCAGCTTGTGGGCTAGGACTCACAATGAGCAGTTCTTC
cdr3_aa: CASSLWARTHNEQFF

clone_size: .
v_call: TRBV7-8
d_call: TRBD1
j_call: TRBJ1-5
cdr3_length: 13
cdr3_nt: TGTGCCGGCAGCGCTCAGGGGGCTCAGCCCCAGCATTTT
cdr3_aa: CAGSAQGAQPQHF

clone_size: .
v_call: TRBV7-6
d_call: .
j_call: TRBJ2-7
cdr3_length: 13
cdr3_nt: TGTGCCAGCAGCTTAGGAGTAGCCCACGAGCAGTACTTC
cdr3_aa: CASSLGVAHEQYF

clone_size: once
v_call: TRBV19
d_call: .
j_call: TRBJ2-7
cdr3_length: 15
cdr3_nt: TGTGCCAGTAGTACCGATGCGGGAAGTTTCTACGAGCAGTACTTC
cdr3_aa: CASSTDAGSFYEQYF

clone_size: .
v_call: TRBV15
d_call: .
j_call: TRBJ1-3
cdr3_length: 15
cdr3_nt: TGTGCCACCAGCGCCCACAGGACATCCGGAAACACCATATATTTT
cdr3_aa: CATSAHRTSGNTIYF

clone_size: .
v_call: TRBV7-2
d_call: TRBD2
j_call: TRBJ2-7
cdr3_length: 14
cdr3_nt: TGTGCCAGCAGCCAGAGCGGGAGGGTCAGGGAGCAGTACTTC
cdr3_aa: CASSQSGRVREQYF

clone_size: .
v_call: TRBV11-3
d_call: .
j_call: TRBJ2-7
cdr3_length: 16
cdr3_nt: TGTGCCAGCAGCTTAGACACCTTGGACAGTACCTACGAGCAGTACTTC
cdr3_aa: CASSLDTLDSTYEQYF

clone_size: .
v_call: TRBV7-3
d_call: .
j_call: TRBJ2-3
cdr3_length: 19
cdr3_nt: TGTGCCAGCAGCCCACCGTTTGGGCCGGGGGGCCCCTTCCCGGATACGCAGTATTTT
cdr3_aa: CASSPPFGPGGPFPDTQYF

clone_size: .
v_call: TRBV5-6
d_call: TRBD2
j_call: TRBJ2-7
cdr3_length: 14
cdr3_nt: TGTGCCAGCAGCAGGACTAGCGGGAGGGCCGGGCAGTACTTC
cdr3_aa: CASSRTSGRAGQYF

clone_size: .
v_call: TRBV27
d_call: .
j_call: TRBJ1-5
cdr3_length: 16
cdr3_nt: TGTGCCAGCAGTTTATCGGGGACTTATAGCAATCAGCCCCAGCATTTT
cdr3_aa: CASSLSGTYSNQPQHF

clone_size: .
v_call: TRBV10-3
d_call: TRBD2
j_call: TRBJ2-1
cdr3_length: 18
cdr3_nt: TGTGCCATCAGTGACCATCCCCGGACTAGTTCATCTCACAATGAGCAGTTCTTC
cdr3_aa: CAISDHPRTSSSHNEQFF

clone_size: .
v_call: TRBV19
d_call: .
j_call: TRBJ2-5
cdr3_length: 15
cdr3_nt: TGTGCCAGTAGTATAGGTCGCGGGGCCCTAGAGACCCAGTACTTC
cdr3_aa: CASSIGRGALETQYF

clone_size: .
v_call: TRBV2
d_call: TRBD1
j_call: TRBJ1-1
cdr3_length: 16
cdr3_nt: TGTGCCAGCAGACTGGACAGGGCCCTGATGAACACTGAAGCTTTCTTT
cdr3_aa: CASRLDRALMNTEAFF

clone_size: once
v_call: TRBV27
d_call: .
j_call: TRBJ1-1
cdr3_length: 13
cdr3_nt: TGTGCCAGCAGTTTAACAGAGAACACTGAAGCTTTCTTT
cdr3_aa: CASSLTENTEAFF